This T cell receptor (beta chain) was captured by sequencing in a study of blood T cell repertoires in COVID-19. Study background: From the United States, Italy and Spain came samples of acute and convalescent COVID-19.

This clone has just one count. The CDR3 runs 14 residues. Trimming cost V 1 base and J 7 bases, with 11 bases left between them. Germline-derived CDR1 and CDR2 are SNHLY and FYNNEI. In the authors' workflow: Cell counts per sample came from amplifying reference gene primers. Generated by immunoSEQ multiplex PCR, the TCRdb table keeps only in-frame clones and is missing some. V, J and clone size are taken as reported in that table, and D and trimming were inferred from the DNA itself. The sample records 20,000 to 30,000 clones, about 90% being singletons. This chain uses TRBV2 with TRBJ1-5; D gene ambiguous. The source of this sequence is a man between 65 and 85 years old with acute or convalescent COVID-19. Sequenced sample: peripheral blood. CDR3 nucleotides: TGTGCCAGCAGTGAAGTTGGGCAGTACCAGCCCCAGCATTTT. Translating gives CASSEVGQYQPQHF.